A selection of T cell receptor beta chains follows, all from one sample in a study of T cell responses to AZD1222 COVID-19 vaccine. TCRdb keeps only in-frame clones here, not all; method: immunoSEQ multiplex PCR. Among about 110,000 clones listed, around 87% were seen once. The sample here was peripheral blood, taken 28 days after the second AZD1222 dose. The receptors derive from an adult who received the AZD1222 COVID-19 vaccine. CDR3s include the opening cysteine and the closing phenylalanine or tryptophan. The D gene is left open where the match is weak.

D gene,J gene,CDR3 length,V gene,CDR3 protein,CDR3 DNA
-,TRBJ1-2,14,TRBV2,CASSDPDINYGYTF,TGTGCCAGCAGTGACCCGGACATAAACTATGGCTACACCTTC
-,TRBJ2-2,17,TRBV3-1/TRBV3-2,CASSRGRPKGWAGELFF,TGTGCCAGCAGCCGCGGCAGGCCAAAAGGATGGGCCGGGGAGCTGTTTTTT
-,TRBJ1-5,13,TRBV12-3/TRBV12-4,CASSFSSNQPQHF,TGTGCCAGCAGTTTTAGTAGCAATCAGCCCCAGCATTTT
-,TRBJ2-7,13,TRBV19,CASSGGQRYEQYF,TGTGCCAGTAGTGGTGGCCAACGGTACGAGCAGTACTTC
-,TRBJ1-6,14,TRBV11-3,CASSSGRNNSPLHF,TGTGCCAGCAGCTCAGGACGGAATAATTCACCCCTCCACTTT
TRBD1,TRBJ1-1,13,TRBV6-5,CASNSGTGKEAFF,TGTGCCAGCAATTCCGGGACAGGGAAAGAAGCTTTCTTT
-,TRBJ2-2,14,TRBV30,CAWSVIEGTGELFF,TGTGCCTGGAGTGTTATCGAGGGAACCGGGGAGCTGTTTTTT
TRBD2,TRBJ2-2,17,TRBV27,CASSLIAGAASAGELFF,TGTGCCAGCAGTTTAATCGCGGGAGCCGCTTCTGCCGGGGAGCTGTTTTTT
TRBD1,TRBJ2-1,11,TRBV20-1,CSAWTGDEQFF,TGCAGTGCGTGGACAGGGGATGAGCAGTTCTTC
TRBD2,TRBJ2-2,18,TRBV4-2,CASSQETSGGLNTGELFF,TGTGCCAGCAGCCAAGAGACTAGCGGGGGGCTGAACACCGGGGAGCTGTTTTTT
TRBD1,TRBJ1-6,16,TRBV4-2,CASSQSPGQTNSPLHF,TGTGCCAGCAGCCAAAGCCCGGGACAGACTAATTCACCCCTCCACTTT